This T cell receptor beta chain was observed in a study of cytomegalovirus exposure and HLA in healthy donors. At the level of the study: Later analysis reported that the approximately 120 validation repertoires shared the platform of the 650 to 700 first-cohort repertoires. The study, taken as a whole, reports: The study designated 150 or so TCR beta chains cytomegalovirus-associated. One later analysis, an examination of the roughly 110 validation repertoires, found that first-cohort TCR clusters tended to co-occur in them.

Comment on this clone: Its antigen is currently unknown.

Only in-frame clones appear in the TCRdb table, and some are missing; sequencing was by immunoSEQ multiplex PCR. In the table there are some 85,000 clones, around 96% of which are singletons. The length of the CDR3 is 15 residues. From germline, CDR1 is MNHNS and CDR2 SASEGT. V was pared by 3 bases and J by 1 base, with 13 bases between. The source material was PBMCs. The chain is built from TRBV6-1 and TRBJ2-7, with D possibly matching TRBD1 (6 bases). This clonotype was obtained from a woman aged 18-29 years in good health and CMV-seronegative. The DNA for the CDR3 is TGTGCCAGCAGTGAGGGCAGGGGTATTTCCTACGAGCAGTACTTC. This encodes CASSEGRGISYEQYF.